This TCR beta chain was sequenced in a study of blood T cell repertoires in COVID-19. Study as a whole: From T cells, B-cell-depleted T cells, or PBMCs came the material, which was cDNA or gDNA.

Using immunoSEQ multiplex PCR, the repertoire was profiled, and TCRdb retains in-frame clones only, with some absent. This repertoire shows about 130,000 clones, 86% found once; its top ten account for about 10%. Followed over time, Seattle patients had been enrolled while infection was active. Per germline, CDR1 MNHEY and CDR2 SMNVEV (reference sequence). The V end lost 6 bases, the J end lost 3 bases, and 14 bases lay between the germline ends. The CDR3 has 14 amino acids. J is TRBJ2-5 and V is TRBV27, with D possibly matching TRBD1 (7 bases). This TCR derives from a woman between 65 and 79 years old with COVID-19, enrolled during active disease. The specimen sequenced was peripheral blood. CDR3 sequence: CASRRGQSKETQYF. The CDR3 bases are TGTGCCAGCAGGCGGGGACAGAGCAAAGAGACCCAGTACTTC.